One sample yielded the 24 T cell receptor beta chains listed below, sequenced in a study of regulatory dendritic cells for organ transplantation. TCRdb's copy holds only in-frame clones and misses some; the assay was immunoSEQ multiplex PCR. The sample carries tens of thousands of clones, 74% recorded once. Sequencing was done on a sample of memory CD4+ T cells from blood. Subset described: CD45RO+ memory T cells. The source is a human donor in good health.

The rearrangement links TRBV19 to TRBJ1-2; D gene uncertain. The CDR3 covers 11 residues. V was trimmed by 6 bases and J by 12 bases, leaving 14 bases between them. Per germline, CDR1 LNHDA and CDR2 SQIVND (reference sequence). CDR3 in amino acids: CASSGMAEHTF. The CDR3, as DNA: TGTGCCAGTAGCGGGATGGCGGAACACACCTTC. Full variable domain (remainder filled in from reference TRBV19 and TRBJ1-2): DGGITQSPKYLFRKEGQNVTLSCEQNLNHDAMYWYRQDPGQGLRLIYYSQIVNDFQKGDIAEGYSVSREKKESFPLTVTSAQKNPTAFYLCASSGMAEHTFGSGTRLTVV.

This rearrangement joins TRBV7-2 to TRBJ1-3; TRBD1 is a possible D gene (6 bases). Germline CDR1 is SGHTA and CDR2 is FQGNSA. The ends were cut back, 5 bases at V and 0 bases at J, with 11 bases in the middle. This CDR3 region has 15 residues. CDR3 DNA sequence: TGTGCCAGCAGCGTGACAGGTTTCTCTGGAAACACCATATATTTT. Protein: CASSVTGFSGNTIYF.

V and J are TRBV9 and TRBJ1-1; 10 bases are shared with TRBD1. V lost 3 bases, J lost 1 base, and 3 bases stayed unmatched. The CDR3 runs 15 residues. Germline CDR1 is SGDLS and CDR2 is YYNGEE. CDR3: CASSGQGAQNTEAFF. The CDR3 DNA sequence: TGTGCCAGCAGCGGACAGGGGGCCCAGAACACTGAAGCTTTCTTT.

The table lists this clone with a count of one. The chain uses TRBV7-9 and TRBJ1-1, with 9 nucleotides matching TRBD1. Trimming at V came to 5 bases and at J to 7 bases, leaving 8 bases not matched to a gene. The CDR3 covers 14 residues. Germline V gene data show CDR1 as SEHNR and CDR2 as FQNEAQ (reference sequence). Here the CDR3 DNA reads TGTGCCAGCAGCCCGGGACAGGGCCCTCGTGAAGCTTTCTTT. Translated: CASSPGQGPREAFF.

The chain combines TRBV5-1 with TRBJ1-3; 9 bases match TRBD1. This CDR3 contains 18 residues. J was trimmed by 2 bases and V by 0 bases; bases with no gene match: 9. Looked up from germline, CDR1 is SGHRS and CDR2 is YFSETQ. The CDR3 loop is CASSLETGGRRAGNTIYF. In nucleotides, the CDR3 is TGCGCCAGCAGCTTGGAGACAGGGGGTCGGAGAGCTGGAAACACCATATATTTT.

CDR3 nucleotide sequence: TGCGCCAGCAGCTTTTCGATCCAGGCTAACTATGGCTACACCTTC. Residues: CASSFSIQANYGYTF. The chain uses TRBV5-1 and TRBJ1-2; D remains unclear. V shed 2 bases and J shed 0 bases, with 11 bases lying between them. Looked up from germline, CDR1 is SGHRS and CDR2 is YFSETQ. This CDR3 comprises 15 residues.

The rearrangement links TRBV6-1 to TRBJ2-7; the match to TRBD1 covers 11 bases. The CDR3 runs to 13 residues. Trimming cost V 6 bases and J 3 bases; bases outside gene matches: 1. Germline CDR1 reads MNHNS; CDR2 reads SASEGT. The CDR3 sequence is CASSGTGGYEQYF. The DNA for the CDR3 is TGTGCCAGCAGCGGGACAGGGGGCTACGAGCAGTACTTC.

This clone appeared a single time. The V and J genes are TRBV7-2 and TRBJ1-2, with D uncertain. V was trimmed by 1 base and J by 8 bases, leaving 11 bases between them. CDR1 and CDR2 from the germline V gene are SGHTA and FQGNSA. The CDR3 is made up of 13 amino acids. The CDR3 spells CASSLETRRGYTF. The CDR3 DNA reads as TGTGCCAGCAGCTTAGAAACAAGGAGGGGCTACACCTTC.

This sequence joins TRBV7-6 and TRBJ1-4; 8 bases agree with TRBD1. Trimming cost V 4 bases and J 8 bases; bases outside gene matches: 9. Per the germline V gene, CDR1 is SGHVS and CDR2 is FNYEAQ. The CDR3 has 15 amino acids. The CDR3 reads CASSSRQGPKEKLFF. CDR3 nucleotides: TGTGCCAGCAGCTCACGACAGGGGCCAAAGGAAAAACTGTTTTTT.

The chain uses TRBV6-1 and TRBJ1-5; unclear D gene. There are 15 residues in the CDR3. V was clipped by 1 base and J by 3 bases, with 10 bases between them. Germline V CDR1 and CDR2: MNHNS, SASEGT. As DNA, the CDR3 is TGTGCCAGCAGTGAAGGGTGGAGGAACAATCAGCCCCAGCATTTT. This gives the protein CASSEGWRNNQPQHF.

The chain couples TRBV5-6 to TRBJ2-7; 8 nucleotides line up with TRBD2. Trimming at V came to 7 bases and at J to 5 bases, leaving 14 bases not matched to a gene. Germline V gene lookup returns CDR1 SGHDT and CDR2 YYEEEE. The CDR3 has 15 residues. CDR3 protein: CASSGGSRSPNEQYF. Written as DNA, the CDR3 is TGTGCCAGCTCGGGGGGGTCGCGAAGTCCCAACGAGCAGTACTTC.

This clone has more than one count but fewer than ten. The chain employs TRBV6-5 and TRBJ1-1; 7 nucleotides agree with TRBD1. The J segment lost 8 bases and the V segment lost 5 bases, leaving 5 bases of the junction unmatched. This CDR3 has 12 residues. The V gene's germline CDR1 is MNHEY and CDR2 SVGAGI. The CDR3 nucleotides are TGTGCCAGCAGTCGCCGGGACAGCGAAGCTTTCTTT. It encodes CASSRRDSEAFF.

The chain recombines TRBV29-1 with TRBJ2-1; D not certain. The V and J ends lost 5 bases and 6 bases respectively, with 26 bases between them. The CDR3 runs to 17 residues. CDR1 is SQVTM and CDR2 is ANQGSEA in the germline V gene. The CDR3 spells CSVPAAPYSDRGNEQFF. DNA of the CDR3: TGCAGCGTTCCCGCGGCCCCTTACTCCGATCGCGGCAATGAGCAGTTCTTC.

The gene calls are TRBV6-1 and TRBJ2-3; no reliable D call. The CDR3 spans 13 residues. Germline lookup yields CDR1 MNHNS and CDR2 SASEGT. Trimming pared 6 bases from V and 5 bases from J, leaving 12 bases between. The CDR3 sequence: CASSPTRGDTQYF. DNA for the CDR3: TGTGCCAGCAGCCCTACTCGCGGAGATACGCAGTATTTT.

The V and J genes are TRBV4-1 and TRBJ2-3; D is ambiguous. CDR1 and CDR2 (germline): MGHRA, YSYEKL. CDR3 size: 17 residues. Trimming removed 0 bases at V and 0 bases at J, with 13 bases between. CDR3 DNA: TGCGCCAGCAGCCAAGATCTTGTAGCAGCTAGCACAGATACGCAGTATTTT. It yields the protein CASSQDLVAASTDTQYF.

This chain uses TRBV7-9 with TRBJ2-3, with 10 bases that match TRBD2. The CDR3 is 15 residues long. Germline lookup yields CDR1 SEHNR and CDR2 FQNEAQ (reference sequence). V gave up 4 bases and J gave up 2 bases; unmatched junction bases: 3. CDR3 coding DNA: TGTGCCAGCAGCTCAGGACTAGCGGCCACAGATACGCAGTATTTT. Its translation is CASSSGLAATDTQYF.

This chain joins TRBV6-6 and TRBJ2-7; perhaps TRBD2 as D (5 bases). The CDR3 is 15 amino acids. CDR1 MNHNY and CDR2 SVGAGI come from the germline V gene (reference sequence). Trimming stripped 0 bases from V and 2 bases from J, with 11 bases between. The CDR3 here is CASSYSDLTAYEQYF. In DNA, the CDR3 is TGTGCCAGCAGTTACTCGGACTTAACAGCCTACGAGCAGTACTTC.

The chain carries TRBV7-2 and TRBJ1-1; 7 nucleotides match TRBD1. V lost 4 bases to trimming and J lost 2 bases; unmatched junction nucleotides: 4. CDR3 length: 14 residues. CDR1 is SGHTA, CDR2 FQGNSA, per germline. The CDR3 protein is CASSSQGSNTEAFF. In DNA, the CDR3 is TGTGCCAGCAGCTCACAGGGGAGTAACACTGAAGCTTTCTTT.

This clone was detected a few times. Germline and junction disagree at one end, which may indicate a read error. The chain couples TRBV27 to TRBJ2-3; 8 bases are a match to TRBD2. Germline V gene data show CDR1 as MNHEY and CDR2 as SMNVEV (reference sequence). The CDR3 extends over 14 amino acids. CDR3 sequence (DNA): TGTGCCAGCCGTTTACGGGGGGGCCGGACGGCGCAGTATTTT. Amino acid sequence: CASRLRGGRTAQYF.

The chain links TRBV5-5 to TRBJ1-1, with unresolved D. CDR1 and CDR2 (germline): SGHKS, YYEKEE (reference sequence). CDR3 length: 14 amino acids. V dropped 0 bases and J dropped 1 base, with 7 bases sitting between them. In DNA, the CDR3 is TGTGCCAGCAGCTTGGGTCCAGGGAACACTGAAGCTTTCTTT. Its protein product is CASSLGPGNTEAFF.

The J gene is TRBJ1-1, the V gene TRBV6-5; D ambiguous. This CDR3 has 13 residues. Trimming took 5 bases from V and 7 from J, leaving 14 bases between them. The germline V gene has CDR1 MNHEY and CDR2 SVGAGI. CDR3 loop: CASSPPAGSEAFF. CDR3 bases: TGTGCCAGCAGTCCCCCCGCTGGTAGTGAAGCTTTCTTT.

This clone was seen a few times. This chain joins TRBV19 and TRBJ2-3; D is uncertain. The CDR3 is made up of 12 amino acids. Trimming shortened V by 5 bases and J by 4 bases, and 7 bases separated the two germline ends. The germline gives CDR1 LNHDA, CDR2 SQIVND (reference sequence). CDR3 region: CASSSFADTQYF. The CDR3 region has the DNA TGTGCCAGTAGTTCGTTTGCAGATACGCAGTATTTT.

This clone has more than one count but fewer than ten. The CDR3 DNA reads as TGTGCCAGCAGTTACTCTCGAACGGGGGGTATGACTGAAGCTTTCTTT. Protein sequence: CASSYSRTGGMTEAFF. This chain uses TRBV6-5 with TRBJ1-1; TRBD1 is a possible D gene (5 bases). There are 16 residues in the CDR3. Trimming left V 0 bases short and J 5 bases short, with 16 bases between. CDR1 and CDR2 (germline): MNHEY, SVGAGI.

This chain joins TRBV2 and TRBJ1-5; D is undetermined. The germline gives CDR1 SNHLY, CDR2 FYNNEI. V gave up 4 bases and J gave up 5 bases, with 9 bases separating them. The CDR3 sequence is 13 residues long. In DNA, the CDR3 is TGTGCCAGCAGTGGGGAGGATTATCAGCCCCAGCATTTT. Protein sequence: CASSGEDYQPQHF.